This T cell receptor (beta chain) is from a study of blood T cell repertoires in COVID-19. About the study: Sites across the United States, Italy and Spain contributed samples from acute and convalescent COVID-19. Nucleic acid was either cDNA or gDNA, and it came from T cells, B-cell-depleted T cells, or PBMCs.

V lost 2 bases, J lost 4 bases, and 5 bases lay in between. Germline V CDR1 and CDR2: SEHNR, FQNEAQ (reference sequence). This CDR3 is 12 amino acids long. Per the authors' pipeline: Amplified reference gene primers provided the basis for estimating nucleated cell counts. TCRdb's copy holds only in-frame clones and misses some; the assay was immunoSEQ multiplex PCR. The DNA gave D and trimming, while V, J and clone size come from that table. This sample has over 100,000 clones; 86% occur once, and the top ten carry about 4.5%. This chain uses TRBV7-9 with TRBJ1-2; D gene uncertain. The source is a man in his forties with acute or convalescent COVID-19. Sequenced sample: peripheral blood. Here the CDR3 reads CASSLYSYGYTF. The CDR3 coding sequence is TGTGCCAGCAGCTTATACAGCTATGGCTACACCTTC. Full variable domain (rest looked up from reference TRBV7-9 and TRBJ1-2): DTGVSQNPRHKITKRGQNVTFRCDPISEHNRLYWYRQTLGQGPEFLTYFQNEAQLEKSRLLSDRFSAERPKGSFSTLEIQRTEQGDSAMYLCASSLYSYGYTFGSGTRLTVV.